The present T cell receptor beta chain was sequenced within a study of blood T cell repertoires in COVID-19. V was clipped by 10 bases and J by 2 bases; unmatched bases: 14. The CDR3 is 17 residues long. The V gene's germline CDR1 is SGHAT and CDR2 FQNNGV. The authors' processing: How many nucleated cells were present was estimated from reference gene primer amplification. Using immunoSEQ multiplex PCR, the repertoire was profiled, and TCRdb retains in-frame clones only, with some absent. V and J calls and clone size are copied from that table; D and trimming were computed from the DNA. The data hold some 300,000 clones, with 70% to 90% observed a single time.

This receptor was taken from a woman aged 40 to 50 who had recovered from COVID-19. V and J are TRBV11-2 and TRBJ2-2; 9 bases are shared with TRBD1. Material for sequencing was PBMCs or T cells enriched from blood (not recorded which). The CDR3 protein is CAISDYKGQGNTGELFF. The CDR3 DNA sequence: TGTGCCATCTCGGATTACAAGGGACAGGGAAACACCGGGGAGCTGTTTTTT.